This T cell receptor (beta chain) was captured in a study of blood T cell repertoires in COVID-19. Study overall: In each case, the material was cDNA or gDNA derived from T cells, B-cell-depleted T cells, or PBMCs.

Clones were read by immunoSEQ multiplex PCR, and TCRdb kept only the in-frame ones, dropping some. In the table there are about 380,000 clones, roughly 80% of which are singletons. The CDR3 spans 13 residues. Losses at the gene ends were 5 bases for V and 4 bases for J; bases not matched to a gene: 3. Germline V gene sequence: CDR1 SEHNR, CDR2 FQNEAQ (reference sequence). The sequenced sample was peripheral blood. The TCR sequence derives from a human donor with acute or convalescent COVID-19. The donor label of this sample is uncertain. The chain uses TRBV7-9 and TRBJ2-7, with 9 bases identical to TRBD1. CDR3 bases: TGTGCCAGCAGCCCAGACAGGGGGTACGAGCAGTACTTC. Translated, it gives CASSPDRGYEQYF.